The present T cell receptor (beta chain) was sequenced within a study of blood T cell repertoires in COVID-19. This table comes from immunoSEQ multiplex PCR, and its TCRdb copy is limited to in-frame clones, with some not included. Among 250,000 or so clones listed, 75% to 90% were seen once. CDR3 length equals 14 residues. Germline values: CDR1 LGHDT, CDR2 YNNKEL (reference sequence). V lost 2 bases to trimming and J lost 5 bases, with 12 bases between them. The genes are TRBV3-1 (or the pseudogene TRBV3-2) and TRBJ1-1, with a weak D call TRBD1 (6 bases). The specimen was peripheral blood. This clonotype was sampled from a middle-aged woman who had recovered from COVID-19. This CDR3 reads CASSQLAGATEAFF. The CDR3 DNA is TGTGCCAGCAGCCAACTGGCGGGGGCGACTGAAGCTTTCTTT.